The source of this T cell receptor beta chain is a study of read filtering for tumor transcriptome and immune sequencing. Study summary: The cohort had more than 16 men and roughly 13 women aged about 45 to 80, mean roughly 66 years.

This library used roughly 0.4 ug RNA and molecular barcoded adaptors spanning alpha/delta and beta/gamma chains. TCRdb re-called the reads through MiXCR, storing one row per CDR3 protein. This table has 46,000 or so distinct CDR3 sequences, approximately 18% appearing once. V shed 5 bases and J shed 4 bases, with 18 bases lying between them. This CDR3 is built from 15 residues. CDR1 is DFQATT, CDR2 SNEGSKA, per germline (reference sequence). The clonotype comes from a donor at least 40 years old with multiple myeloma. The chain combines TRBV20-1 with TRBJ2-1, with D maybe TRBD2 (5 bases). Material for sequencing was a population of CD138-negative cells sorted from bone marrow. The CDR3 loop is CSASNLAKRYNEQFF. The CDR3 nucleotides read TGCAGTGCTTCAAACCTAGCCAAGAGATACAATGAGCAGTTCTTC.